This TCR beta chain was observed in a study of shared clonotypes between healthy human individuals. This clone was recorded once. As yet, its antigen is unknown. Looked up from germline, CDR1 is ENHRY and CDR2 is SYGVKD. V gave up 2 bases and J gave up 3 bases; unmatched junction bases: 2. The CDR3 loop spans 14 amino acids. Study outcomes and limitations: Few donors limited the genetic and exposure-history diversity represented.

The material for each subset, its genomic DNA, was split evenly across several immunoSEQ plates. In the original analysis: ImmunoSEQ output held junction-only sequences without quality scores, so filtering differed. Only in-frame clones appear in the TCRdb table, and some are missing; sequencing was by immunoSEQ multiplex PCR. V, J and clone size derive from that table, while D and trimming were established from the DNA sequence. The sample lists a few million clones; 90% to 97% were seen once. The sequence was obtained from a young man in good health. The material sequenced was naive CD4+ T cells sorted from blood. Subset here: CD45RA+ positively selected. The J gene is TRBJ2-7, the V gene TRBV10-3; the match to TRBD1 covers 9 bases. For the CDR3, the DNA is TGTGCCATCAGTGAGCCGGACAGGGGCTACGAGCAGTACTTC. This codes for CAISEPDRGYEQYF.